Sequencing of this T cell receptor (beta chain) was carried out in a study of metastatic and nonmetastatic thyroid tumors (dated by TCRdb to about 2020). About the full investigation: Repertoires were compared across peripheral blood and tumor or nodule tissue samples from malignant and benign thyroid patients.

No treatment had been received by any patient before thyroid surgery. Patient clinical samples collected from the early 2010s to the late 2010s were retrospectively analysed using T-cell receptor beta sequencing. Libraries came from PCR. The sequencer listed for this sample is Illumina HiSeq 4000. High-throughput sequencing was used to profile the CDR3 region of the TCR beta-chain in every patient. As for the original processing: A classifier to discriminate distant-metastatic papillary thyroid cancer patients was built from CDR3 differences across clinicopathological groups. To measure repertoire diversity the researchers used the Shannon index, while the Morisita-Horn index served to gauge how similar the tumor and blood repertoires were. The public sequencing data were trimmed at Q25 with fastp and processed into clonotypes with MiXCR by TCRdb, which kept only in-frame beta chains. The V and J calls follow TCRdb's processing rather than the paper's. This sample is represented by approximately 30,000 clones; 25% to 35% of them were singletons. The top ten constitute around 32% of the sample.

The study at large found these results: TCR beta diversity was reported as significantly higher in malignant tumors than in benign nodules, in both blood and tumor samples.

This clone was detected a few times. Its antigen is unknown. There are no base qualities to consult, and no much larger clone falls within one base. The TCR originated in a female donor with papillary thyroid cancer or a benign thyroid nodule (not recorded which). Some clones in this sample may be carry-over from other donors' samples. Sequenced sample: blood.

The CDR3 loop reads CSVSFKNTEAFF. Read as DNA, the sequence is TGCAGCGTTTCTTTTAAGAACACTGAAGCTTTCTTT. In this chain, TRBV29-1 is recombined with TRBJ1-1; the D gene remains uncertain. The CDR3 contains 12 residues, cysteine and phenylalanine counted. Only the CDR3 DNA stays, 36 bases, in frame from base 1. Relative to germline, V is 5 bases shorter and J is 1 base shorter, with 8 bases between their ends. CDR1 and CDR2, looked up from the germline V gene, are SQVTM and ANQGSEA.